The following is a T cell receptor beta chain sequence with its context. Authors' analysis steps: Cell counts per sample came from amplifying reference gene primers. Sequencing was performed with immunoSEQ multiplex PCR; in TCRdb, only in-frame clones are kept and a portion is missing. The V and J calls and clone size were taken over from that table, and D and trimming were inferred from the DNA. Here the sample spans under 200,000 clones, roughly 91% being singletons. This sample stems from a study of blood T cell repertoires in COVID-19. Study summary: The United States, Italy and Spain were the sources of the acute and convalescent COVID-19 samples.

The germline V gene has CDR1 SGHDN and CDR2 FVKESK. V was pared by 0 bases and J by 2 bases, with 9 bases of the junction left unmatched. This CDR3 has 19 residues. Sequenced sample: peripheral blood. The J gene is TRBJ2-1, the V gene TRBV14, with 11 bases that match TRBD2. This TCR came from a man aged 45 to 65 who had recovered from COVID-19. The CDR3 region is CASSQDPFRLAGTYNEQFF. CDR3 DNA sequence: TGTGCCAGCAGCCAAGATCCGTTCAGACTAGCGGGAACCTACAATGAGCAGTTCTTC.